This T cell receptor beta chain was identified in a study of blood T cell repertoires in COVID-19. Germline loops: CDR1 ENHRY, CDR2 SYGVKD. Trimming cost V 6 bases and J 8 bases, with 16 bases left between them. The CDR3 extends over 13 amino acids. Profiled with immunoSEQ multiplex PCR; TCRdb holds only in-frame clones, not every one. The table has 95,000 to 100,000 clones, around 80% seen once. This receptor was identified in a human donor in a cohort sampled during active COVID-19. The chain employs TRBV10-3 and TRBJ1-2, with a possible D match to TRBD1 (6 bases). Source material: peripheral blood. The CDR3 is CAIREQGLGGYTF. CDR3 nucleotide sequence: TGTGCCATCAGAGAACAGGGTCTCGGAGGCTACACCTTC.